This entry lists 9 T cell receptor beta chains sequenced from one sample in a study of shared clonotypes between healthy human individuals. The protocol was immunoSEQ multiplex PCR, while the TCRdb copy is restricted to in-frame clones and leaves out a portion. The sample records millions of clones, roughly 94% being singletons. The sample taken for sequencing was naive CD4+ T cells sorted from blood. Sample subset: CD45RA+ positively selected. Source of these receptors: a man younger than 35 in good health.

As DNA, the CDR3 is TGTGCCAGCAGTGGGGATGGGGCAGTGCAGAACCAGCCCCAGCATTTT. The encoded protein is CASSGDGAVQNQPQHF. This rearrangement joins TRBV6-1 to TRBJ1-5, with D maybe TRBD1 (5 bases). This CDR3 is built from 16 residues. From germline, CDR1 is MNHNS and CDR2 SASEGT. Trimming left V 4 bases short and J 7 bases short, with 20 bases between.

The chain couples TRBV2 to TRBJ2-1, with D possibly being TRBD1 (6 bases). V was trimmed by 5 bases and J by 9 bases, leaving 23 bases between them. CDR3 size: 16 residues. CDR1 is SNHLY, CDR2 FYNNEI, per germline. In DNA, the CDR3 is TGTGCCAGCAGTTATACGCTGACAGGAAAGTCGGGTGAGCAGTTCTTC. This translates into CASSYTLTGKSGEQFF.

The chain has TRBV9 and TRBJ1-3; D unresolved. Germline V gene lookup returns CDR1 SGDLS and CDR2 YYNGEE. CDR3 length: 15 residues. Trimming stripped 5 bases from V and 4 bases from J, with 16 bases between. The CDR3 reads CASSAGLTLGNTIYF. In DNA, the CDR3 is TGTGCCAGCAGTGCGGGTTTGACGCTCGGAAACACCATATATTTT.

Remarks on this clone: The sample holds other DNA sequences that translate to the same CDR3. V and J are TRBV5-1 and TRBJ1-5; possible D gene TRBD1, 6 bases. This CDR3 is built from 13 residues. Germline CDR1 is SGHRS and CDR2 is YFSETQ. V lost 5 bases to trimming and J lost 5 bases, with 11 bases between them. The CDR3 DNA sequence: TGCGCCAGCAGTTTACAGGGAGATCAGCCCCAGCATTTT. Its translation is CASSLQGDQPQHF. The full variable domain, with the rest looked up from reference TRBV5-1 and TRBJ1-5, is KAGVTQTPRYLIKTRGQQVTLSCSPISGHRSVSWYQQTPGQGLQFLFEYFSETQRNKGNFPGRFSGRQFSNSRSEMNVSTLELGDSALYLCASSLQGDQPQHFGDGTRLSIL.

V and J are TRBV6-5 and TRBJ1-2, with 8 bases matching TRBD1. Germline assignment: CDR1 MNHEY and CDR2 SVGAGI. Unmatched junction bases numbered 7, after V lost 6 bases and J lost 4 bases. The CDR3 loop spans 14 amino acids. This CDR3 reads CASRTGVNLYGYTF. In DNA form, the CDR3 reads TGTGCCAGCAGGACAGGGGTAAACCTCTATGGCTACACCTTC.

The V call is TRBV28, the J call TRBJ1-3; D possibly corresponds to TRBD1 (5 bases). The V end lost 3 bases, the J end lost 0 bases, and 9 bases lay between the germline ends. The CDR3 consists of 15 residues. Germline V CDR1 and CDR2: MDHEN, SYDVKM. The DNA for the CDR3 is TGTGCCAGCAGTTTGAGCGGGGGCTCTGGAAACACCATATATTTT. It yields the protein CASSLSGGSGNTIYF.

The rearrangement links TRBV6-9 to TRBJ1-1; 7 nucleotides match TRBD1. The CDR3 has 13 amino acids. J gave up 8 bases and V 4 bases, and 7 bases lay outside the gene matches. Germline values: CDR1 MNHGY, CDR2 SVAAGI. The CDR3 sequence: CASSSIPGGEAFF. The CDR3 DNA is TGTGCCAGCAGTTCGATACCAGGGGGGGAAGCTTTCTTT.

This chain links TRBV6-6 with TRBJ2-6; the D gene is possibly TRBD1 (6 bases). This CDR3 is 16 amino acids long. The germline CDR1 and CDR2 sequences are MNHNY and SVGAGI (reference sequence). Trimming took 6 bases from V and 0 from J, leaving 12 bases between them. The CDR3: CASRERGGSGANVLTF. Here the CDR3 DNA reads TGTGCCAGCAGGGAGCGAGGGGGCTCTGGGGCCAACGTCCTGACTTTC.

This clone appeared once. The V call is TRBV27, the J call TRBJ2-7; 8 nucleotides align to TRBD2. Germline CDR1 MNHEY, CDR2 SMNVEV (reference sequence). The trim removed 7 bases at V and 7 bases at J, leaving 12 bases unmatched. The CDR3 is 14 residues long. DNA for the CDR3: TGTGCCAGCAAATCGGGACTAGTATTTTCTGAGCAGTACTTC. Protein product: CASKSGLVFSEQYF.